These T cell receptor beta chains were read from a single sample in a study of T cells in Graves' hyperthyroidism and ophthalmopathy. TCRdb passed the multiplex PCR reads through MiXCR, listing each CDR3 protein once. The sample lists more than 550,000 distinct CDR3 sequences, about 45% occurring once. The source material was peripheral blood or thyroid tissue (not recorded which). The receptors originated from an adult man with Graves' disease, either hyperthyroidism or ophthalmopathy (not recorded which). CDR3s include the opening cysteine and the closing phenylalanine or tryptophan. Each record gives: D gene, V gene, J gene, clone size, CDR3 DNA, CDR3 protein. The D gene is left open where the match is weak. Size values are once, few and many counts, or a class for expanded clones, and some rows have none.

.,TRBV20-1,TRBJ1-4,few,TGCAGTGCTAGAGATAGGGTGGGAGAAAAACTGTTTTTT,CSARDRVGEKLFF
.,TRBV7-8,TRBJ1-5,.,TGTGCCAGCAGTGACATTTGCAATCAGCCCCAGCATTTT,CASSDICNQPQHF
.,TRBV19,TRBJ2-6,many,TGTGCCAGTAGTATCACAGTGGCCAACGTCCTGACTTTC,CASSITVANVLTF
.,TRBV9,TRBJ2-5,.,TGTGCCAGCAGCCTTTCACGGGACTCCTCGACCCAGTACTTC,CASSLSRDSSTQYF
.,TRBV20-1,TRBJ2-5,.,TGCGGTGCTGGGACTAGAGGGGGCACCTGGACGGAGACCCAGTACTTC,CGAGTRGGTWTETQYF
.,TRBV5-1,TRBJ1-6,few,TGCGCCAGCAGCTTGGCAGGCCCGGGGGCCGTTAATTCACCCCTCCACTTT,CASSLAGPGAVNSPLHF
.,TRBV7-2,TRBJ1-5,many,TGTGCCAGCAGCTCCTCCGGGCAGCTCAATCAGCCCCAGCATTTT,CASSSSGQLNQPQHF
.,TRBV2,TRBJ2-6,.,TGTGCCAGCAGTGAACAGGGAACTAGGGCCAACGTCCTGACTTTC,CASSEQGTRANVLTF
.,TRBV25-1,TRBJ1-5,.,TGTGCCAGCAGTCGAGGGGTACAGAAGCCCCAGCATTTT,CASSRGVQKPQHF
TRBD1,TRBV19,TRBJ2-5,few,TGTGCCGGGGAAGGACAGGGAGAGTACCAAGAGACCCAGTACTTC,CAGEGQGEYQETQYF
.,TRBV29-1,TRBJ1-2,.,TGCAGCTTGGGGGCAGGGGCCGGCTATGGCTACACCTTC,CSLGAGAGYGYTF
.,TRBV6-6,TRBJ2-7,.,TGTGCCAGCAGTGATGACACAGGGAGCTCCTACGAGCAGTACTTC,CASSDDTGSSYEQYF
.,TRBV7-9,TRBJ1-2,few,TGTGCCAGCAGCCCCTCCGGAGTTAACTATGGCTACACCTTC,CASSPSGVNYGYTF
.,TRBV9,TRBJ1-6,few,TGTGCCAGCAGCGCCCGAGGGGGGGACGGCTCCTATAATTCACCCCTCCACTTT,CASSARGGDGSYNSPLHF
.,TRBV7-3,TRBJ2-6,many,TGTGCCAGCAGCTTACACTCTGGGGCCAACGTCCTGACTTTC,CASSLHSGANVLTF
TRBD1,TRBV29-1,TRBJ2-7,few,TGCAGCGTTGACGACAGGGGGAGCCACGAGCAGTACTTC,CSVDDRGSHEQYF
.,TRBV25-1,TRBJ1-4,many,TGTGCCAGCAGTGAAGGATTGAGGGTCAATGAAAAACTGTTTTTT,CASSEGLRVNEKLFF
.,TRBV19,TRBJ1-1,.,TGTGCTAGTACTTCGATGAACCGGAACACTGAAGCTTTCTTT,CASTSMNRNTEAFF
.,TRBV2,TRBJ1-5,.,TGTGCCAGCAAGGGTGGAGGAGGACAGCCCCAGCATTTT,CASKGGGGQPQHF
.,TRBV20-1,TRBJ1-4,few,TGCAGTGCTAGAGATCATCGACAGGTGGGGAAACTGTTTTTT,CSARDHRQVGKLFF
TRBD1,TRBV10-3,TRBJ1-2,many,TGTGCCATCAGGGGACAGGGAAATGGCTACACCTTC,CAIRGQGNGYTF
.,TRBV7-9,TRBJ1-1,few,TGTGCCAGCAGCCCTCCTAGGAGCAATCCCGAAGCTTTCTTT,CASSPPRSNPEAFF
TRBD1,TRBV14,TRBJ1-6,.,TGTGCCAGCAGCCAAGATGGACAGGAGAGATATAATTCACCCCTCCACTTT,CASSQDGQERYNSPLHF
.,TRBV12-3/TRBV12-4,TRBJ1-1,many,TGTGCCAGCAGTTTAAAGGGGGACACTGAAGCTTTCTTT,CASSLKGDTEAFF
.,TRBV25-1,TRBJ1-2,.,TGTGCCAGCAGTGACCTGACAGGAAACTATGGCTACACCTTC,CASSDLTGNYGYTF
TRBD1,TRBV7-3,TRBJ1-2,many,TGTGCCAGCAGCCCAACCGGACAGGGTGACGGCTACACCTTC,CASSPTGQGDGYTF
.,TRBV7-3,TRBJ1-5,.,TGTGCCAGCAGCTCAGGGTCCATCTCACCTGGTCAGCCCCAGCATTTT,CASSSGSISPGQPQHF
.,TRBV12-3/TRBV12-4,TRBJ2-5,.,TGTGCCAGCAGTGGGGACATCCAAGAGACCCAGTACTTC,CASSGDIQETQYF
TRBD1,TRBV24-1,TRBJ2-2,.,TGTGCCACGACAGGGGTCGACACCGGGGAGCTGTTTTTT,CATTGVDTGELFF
.,TRBV7-9,TRBJ2-2,many,TGTGCCAGCAGCTTAGGATCGAACACCGGGGAGCTGTTTTTT,CASSLGSNTGELFF
.,TRBV2,TRBJ1-2,many,TGTGCCAGCAGTGACTTGTTTCCCATCTATGGCTACACCTTC,CASSDLFPIYGYTF
TRBD1,TRBV29-1,TRBJ1-3,once,TGCAGCGTTGAAAGGGGGCCGAACACCATATATTTT,CSVERGPNTIYF
.,TRBV12-3/TRBV12-4,TRBJ2-7,few,TGTGCCAGCAGTGAAGCACCAGGGAGGAACGAGCAGTACTTC,CASSEAPGRNEQYF
.,TRBV10-3,TRBJ2-7,many,TGTGCCATCAGTGAGTTGGATGCGGGCGAGCAGTACTTC,CAISELDAGEQYF
TRBD1,TRBV20-1,TRBJ1-1,.,TGCAGTGCTATGCTAACAGGGGGCACGGACACTGAAGCTTTCTTT,CSAMLTGGTDTEAFF
TRBD1,TRBV15,TRBJ2-7,.,TGTGCCACCAGCGGTCGCTCTGGGACAGGGTTCGCCCACGAGCAGTACTTC,CATSGRSGTGFAHEQYF
.,TRBV7-2,TRBJ1-1,many,TGTGCCAGCAGCTTAGACAGGGCGGGGATGGCTTTCTTT,CASSLDRAGMAFF
.,TRBV7-9,TRBJ2-7,.,TGTGCCAGCAGCTTACCAGGGGTTGGCGAGCAGTACTTC,CASSLPGVGEQYF
TRBD1,TRBV5-1,TRBJ1-5,few,TGCGCCAGCAGCGAACCCGGGACAGTTAGCAATCAGCCCCAGCATTTT,CASSEPGTVSNQPQHF
.,TRBV7-9,TRBJ1-5,few,TGTGCCAGCCGCCCACGTATGGCCGGGACCCAGATACCGCCCCAGCATTTT,CASRPRMAGTQIPPQHF
.,TRBV15,TRBJ2-5,.,TGTGCCACCAGCAGAGGCTGGGGGGATTTTAGCAATCAGCCCCAGTACTTC,CATSRGWGDFSNQPQYF
TRBD1,TRBV29-1,TRBJ2-5,.,TGCAGCGTCCCCGGACAGGGCGGAGAGACCCAGTACTTC,CSVPGQGGETQYF